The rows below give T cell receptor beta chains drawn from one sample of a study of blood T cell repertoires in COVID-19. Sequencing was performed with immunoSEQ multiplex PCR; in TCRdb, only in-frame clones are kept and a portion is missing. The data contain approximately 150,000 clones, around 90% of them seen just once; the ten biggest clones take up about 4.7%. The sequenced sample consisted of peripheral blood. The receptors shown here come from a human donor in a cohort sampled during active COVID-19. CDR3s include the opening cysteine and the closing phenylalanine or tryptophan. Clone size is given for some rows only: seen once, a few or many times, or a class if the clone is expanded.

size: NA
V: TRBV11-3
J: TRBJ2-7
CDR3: CASSPRQGIVSYEQYF

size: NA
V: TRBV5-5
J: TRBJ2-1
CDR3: CASSRNPLPGSYNEQFF

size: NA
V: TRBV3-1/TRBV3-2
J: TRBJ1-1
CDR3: CASSSWGRTEAFF

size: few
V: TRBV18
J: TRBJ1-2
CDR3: CASSPGTGGWRGYTF

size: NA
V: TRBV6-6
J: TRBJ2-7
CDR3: CASSYLAHEQYF

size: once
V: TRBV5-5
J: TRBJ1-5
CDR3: CASSIDPGSNQPQHF

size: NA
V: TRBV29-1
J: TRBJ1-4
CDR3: CSAAYSGIPNEKLFF

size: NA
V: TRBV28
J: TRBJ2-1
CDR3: CASSFWGGEQFF

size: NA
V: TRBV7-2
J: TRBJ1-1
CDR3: CASSSRTGAYTEAFF

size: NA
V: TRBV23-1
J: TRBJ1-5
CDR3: CASSGVEPDRASNQPQHF

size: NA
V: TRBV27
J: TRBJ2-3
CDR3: CASSVSGGTSTDTQYF

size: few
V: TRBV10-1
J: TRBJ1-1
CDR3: CASSLDLWHTEAFF

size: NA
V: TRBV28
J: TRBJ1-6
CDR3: CASGGYQLNSPLHF

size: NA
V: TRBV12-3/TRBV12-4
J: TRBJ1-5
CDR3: CASSLQGYQPQHF

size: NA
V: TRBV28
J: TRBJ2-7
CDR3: CASSFGGLAGKGSYEQYF

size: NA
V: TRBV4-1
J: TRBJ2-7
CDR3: CASSQADYPFSYEQYF

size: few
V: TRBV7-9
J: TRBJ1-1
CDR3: CASSLDTAHTEAFF

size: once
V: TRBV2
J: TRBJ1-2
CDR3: CASKSSTGGVLSSIYGYTF

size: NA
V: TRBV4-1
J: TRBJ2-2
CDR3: CASSQDLERANTGELFF

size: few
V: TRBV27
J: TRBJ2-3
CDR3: CASSSALGDTQYF

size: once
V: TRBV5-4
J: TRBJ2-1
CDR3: CASSPGLAGDNEQFF

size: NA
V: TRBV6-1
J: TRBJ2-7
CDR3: CASSDRLPKGKQYF

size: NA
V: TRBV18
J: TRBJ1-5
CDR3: CASSPQGGAQPQHF

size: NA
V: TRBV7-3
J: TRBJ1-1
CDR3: CASSLNGGKNTEAFF

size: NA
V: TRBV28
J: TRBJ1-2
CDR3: CASSLGSYGYTF

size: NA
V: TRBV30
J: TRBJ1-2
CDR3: CAWSSTGDLGYTF

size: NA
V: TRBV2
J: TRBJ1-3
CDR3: CASSRDRPLGNTIYF

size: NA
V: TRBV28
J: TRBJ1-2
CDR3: CASSSRTGGFGYTF

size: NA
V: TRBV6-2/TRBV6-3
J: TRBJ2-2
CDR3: CASSSSFGELFF

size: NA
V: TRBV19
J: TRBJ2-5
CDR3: CASSVNLDRPETQYF

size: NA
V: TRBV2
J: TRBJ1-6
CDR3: CASSESGGQNNSPLHF

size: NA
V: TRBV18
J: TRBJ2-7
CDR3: CASSPQVGAGALNEQYF

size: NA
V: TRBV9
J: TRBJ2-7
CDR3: CASNTRGIGYEQYF

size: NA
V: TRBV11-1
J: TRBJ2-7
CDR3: CASVDSLTYEQYF

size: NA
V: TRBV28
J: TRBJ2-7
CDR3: CASSLLDRNYEQYF

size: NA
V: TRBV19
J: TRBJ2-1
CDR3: CASRPLAGVNEQFF

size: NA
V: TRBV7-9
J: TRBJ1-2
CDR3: CASSLFGDTIYGYTF

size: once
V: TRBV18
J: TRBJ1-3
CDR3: CASSPKYGNTIYF

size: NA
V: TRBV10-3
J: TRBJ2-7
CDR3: CAISEPGLAGVYEQYF

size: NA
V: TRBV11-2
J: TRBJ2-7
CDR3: CASSLEQGSNEQYF

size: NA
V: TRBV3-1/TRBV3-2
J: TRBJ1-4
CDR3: CASSQDNRDNEKLFF